This entry is about one TCR beta chain. Its antigen is still unknown. The data are from a study of shared clonotypes between healthy human individuals. Findings and limits, study-wide: Non-shared clonotypes showed lower generation probabilities than clonotypes common to all four donors.

Trimming stripped 3 bases from V and 6 bases from J, with 11 bases between. This CDR3 has 13 amino acids. Germline V gives CDR1 LNHDA, CDR2 SQIVND (reference sequence). Generated by immunoSEQ multiplex PCR, the TCRdb table keeps only in-frame clones and is missing some. The data contain hundreds of thousands of clones, 73% of them singletons. The sequencing sample was made of memory CD4+ T cells sorted from blood. Subset described: CD45RA-negative fraction. The receptor was derived from a woman aged 30 to 39 in good health. This chain connects TRBV19 to TRBJ2-5; D remains ambiguous. CDR3 protein: CASSIDGEKTQYF. CDR3 in DNA: TGTGCCAGTAGTATTGATGGCGAGAAGACCCAGTACTTC.